The 9 T cell receptor beta chains below all came from one sample that was sequenced in a study of shared clonotypes between healthy human individuals. The protocol was immunoSEQ multiplex PCR, while the TCRdb copy is restricted to in-frame clones and leaves out a portion. The table lists some 2.4 million clones, 80% to 95% of them singletons. The sequencing sample was made of naive CD4+ T cells from PBMCs. Documented subset: CD45RA+ positively selected. These receptors were obtained from a man aged 18 to 30 in good health. Some clones in this sample may be carry-over from other donors' samples.

A word on this clone: Other nucleotide sequences from this sample produce the same CDR3. The chain has TRBV11-2 and TRBJ1-1, with D uncertain. The germline V gene has CDR1 SGHAT and CDR2 FQNNGV. CDR3 length: 13 amino acids. Trimming pared 2 bases from V and 0 bases from J, leaving 4 bases between. The CDR3 region is CASSLSLNTEAFF. The CDR3 region has the DNA TGTGCCAGCAGCTTAAGTCTGAACACTGAAGCTTTCTTT.

Worth noting for this clone: The same CDR3 also results from other DNA sequences found in this sample. V gene TRBV30 combines with J gene TRBJ2-5; D gene uncertain. The CDR3 runs 11 residues. V was trimmed by 3 bases and J by 5 bases, leaving 7 bases between them. Germline CDR1 GTSNPN, CDR2 SVGIG (reference sequence). This CDR3 reads CAWSAGETQYF. CDR3 sequence (DNA): TGTGCCTGGAGCGCCGGGGAGACCCAGTACTTC.

The rearrangement links TRBV6-6 to TRBJ2-2; the D gene is possibly TRBD2 (5 bases). The germline gives CDR1 MNHNY, CDR2 SVGAGI (reference sequence). Trimming took 8 bases from V and 6 from J, leaving 13 bases between them. The CDR3 sequence is 13 residues long. In DNA form, the CDR3 reads TGTGCCAGCTGGACGGGATGGGCCGGGGAGCTGTTTTTT. It codes for CASWTGWAGELFF.

The V and J genes are TRBV9 and TRBJ2-5; D might be TRBD2 (5 bases). Germline-derived CDR1 and CDR2 are SGDLS and YYNGEE. This CDR3 is built from 16 residues. V was shortened by 4 bases and J by 4 bases, with 20 bases between the two germline ends. CDR3 coding DNA: TGTGCCAGCAGCCCTCTCGGGGATGGCTCTCGAGAGACCCAGTACTTC. Translation gives CASSPLGDGSRETQYF.

The V call is TRBV18, the J call TRBJ1-1; a possible D gene is TRBD1 (5 bases). Germline V gene lookup returns CDR1 KGHSH and CDR2 LQKENI. The CDR3 sequence is 13 residues long. Deletions cut 3 bases from V and 4 bases from J, with 9 bases between. DNA for the CDR3: TGTGCCAGCTCACCCTCCAGGGCCACTGAAGCTTTCTTT. Translating gives CASSPSRATEAFF.

In this sample, this clone turned up a few times. The chain combines TRBV15 with TRBJ1-1; unclear D gene. The germline V gene encodes CDR1 LNHNV and CDR2 YYDKDF (reference sequence). Between the trimmed V and J ends, which lost 6 bases and 2 bases, there was a span of 10 bases. This CDR3 has 13 residues. The chain's CDR3 is CATSSLANTEAFF. Written as DNA, the CDR3 is TGTGCCACCAGTTCGCTCGCCAACACTGAAGCTTTCTTT. The entire variable domain, with the rest obtained from reference TRBV15 and TRBJ1-1, is as follows: DAMVIQNPRYQVTQFGKPVTLSCSQTLNHNVMYWYQQKSSQAPKLLFHYYDKDFNNEADTPDNFQSRRPNTSFCFLDIRSPGLGDTAMYLCATSSLANTEAFFGQGTRLTVV.

As concerns this clone: At the DNA level, this CDR3 is encoded by other sequences in the same sample as well. This chain uses TRBV20-1 with TRBJ2-1; no definite D call. V was cut by 5 bases and J by 2 bases, with 4 bases left in between. This CDR3 contains 11 residues. Per germline, CDR1 DFQATT and CDR2 SNEGSKA (reference sequence). The CDR3 DNA reads TGCAGTGCTCGGACCTACAATGAGCAGTTCTTC. Translated: CSARTYNEQFF.

The rearrangement uses TRBV4-3 and TRBJ2-7, with D perhaps TRBD2 (6 bases). The CDR3 consists of 13 residues. The germline V and J ends were trimmed by 0 bases and 7 bases, with 10 bases remaining between them. CDR1 LGHNA and CDR2 YSLEER come from the germline V gene. The CDR3 loop reads CASSQDPRGEQYF. The DNA of the CDR3 is TGCGCCAGCAGCCAAGACCCCCGGGGGGAGCAGTACTTC.

V gene TRBV7-3 combines with J gene TRBJ2-3; D is possibly TRBD2 (5 bases). Germline CDR1 and CDR2: SGHTA and FQGTGA. V was shortened by 0 bases and J by 4 bases, with 11 bases between the two germline ends. This CDR3 has 15 amino acids. This chain's CDR3 is CASSLTLGGPDTQYF. CDR3 DNA sequence: TGTGCCAGCAGCTTAACTCTGGGCGGGCCAGATACGCAGTATTTT.